This T cell receptor beta chain emerged from a study of cytomegalovirus exposure and HLA in healthy donors. Study context: Tens of millions of unique TCRs from HLA-typed donors were held in an early data release. Study outcomes and limitations: Per published reports, the classifier diagnosed cytomegalovirus status with high specificity and sensitivity.

In its sample, this clone was seen a few times. Its antigen remains unidentified. The V segment lost 6 bases and the J segment 5 bases; nucleotides outside the gene matches: 12. This CDR3 comprises 16 residues. The germline V gene has CDR1 MNHEY and CDR2 SMNVEV (reference sequence). PCR employed 60 Vbeta and 13 Jbeta primers. Clones were read by immunoSEQ multiplex PCR, and TCRdb kept only the in-frame ones, dropping some. This table has about 140,000 clones, around 83% appearing once. There were likely unrecorded immune exposures, though donors were nominally healthy when sampled. The TCR comes from a man aged 35-49 years in good health and CMV-seropositive. The chain carries TRBV27 and TRBJ1-1, with 10 nucleotides matching TRBD1. Source material: PBMCs. CDR3 region: CASSPVPGQGRTEAFF. CDR3 coding DNA: TGTGCCAGCAGCCCAGTCCCGGGACAGGGGCGAACTGAAGCTTTCTTT.